Below are 12 T cell receptor beta chains sequenced from a single sample in a study of shared clonotypes between healthy human individuals. Data came from immunoSEQ multiplex PCR; TCRdb stores just in-frame clones and leaves some out. The sample has around 940,000 clones, approximately 80% seen once; the top ten hold approximately 1.5%. The sample consisted of memory CD4+ T cells sorted from blood. The subset was: CD45RA-negative fraction. The receptor source for this set is a young man in good health.

The chain recombines TRBV7-8 with TRBJ2-3; no reliable D call. V lost 1 base to trimming and J lost 3 bases, with 8 bases between them. From germline, CDR1 is SGHVS and CDR2 FQNEAQ. The length of the CDR3 is 14 residues. The DNA of the CDR3 is TGTGCCAGCAGCTTAGAGCTAAGAACAGATACGCAGTATTTT. Translated, it gives CASSLELRTDTQYF.

V gene TRBV28 combines with J gene TRBJ2-7, with 8 nucleotides matching TRBD1. This CDR3 is built from 15 residues. Trimming at V came to 0 bases and at J to 1 base, leaving 2 bases not matched to a gene. Germline lookup yields CDR1 MDHEN and CDR2 SYDVKM. The CDR3 region has the DNA TGTGCCAGCAGTTTATGGGGGACAGGATCCTACGAGCAGTACTTC. Translating gives CASSLWGTGSYEQYF.

This chain connects TRBV7-8 to TRBJ1-2; the D gene is possibly TRBD1 (5 bases). CDR1 and CDR2 from the germline V gene are SGHVS and FQNEAQ. The CDR3 is 14 residues long. Deletions cut 5 bases from V and 7 bases from J, with 17 bases between. As DNA, the CDR3 is TGTGCCAGCAGCCCGTCCGGGGTGGGGCGTGGCTACACCTTC. Its translation is CASSPSGVGRGYTF.

This clone has just a few counts. This rearrangement joins TRBV7-2 to TRBJ2-3, with a weak D call TRBD1 (6 bases). Trimming pared 3 bases from V and 6 bases from J, leaving 10 bases between. The CDR3 is made up of 13 amino acids. Germline CDR1 reads SGHTA; CDR2 reads FQGNSA. The CDR3 DNA follows: TGTGCCAGCAGCTTCCTGAGGGGGGATACGCAGTATTTT. It codes for CASSFLRGDTQYF.

The chain joins TRBV28 to TRBJ1-3, with 11 bases matching TRBD1. Per the germline V gene, CDR1 is MDHEN and CDR2 is SYDVKM. The CDR3 is 19 residues long. The J segment lost 1 base and the V segment lost 3 bases, leaving 11 bases of the junction unmatched. Here the CDR3 reads CASSLSGRDRGKSGNTIYF. In DNA form, the CDR3 reads TGTGCCAGCAGTTTGAGTGGGAGGGACAGGGGGAAATCTGGAAACACCATATATTTT.

The V gene is TRBV5-1, the J gene TRBJ1-2; 8 bases fit TRBD1. Germline assignment: CDR1 SGHRS and CDR2 YFSETQ. CDR3 length: 14 amino acids. V lost 4 bases to trimming and J lost 8 bases; unmatched junction nucleotides: 10. For the CDR3, the DNA is TGCGCCAGCAGCCAGGACAGGGTGCGGGAGGGCTACACCTTC. Translated: CASSQDRVREGYTF.

The rearrangement links TRBV5-1 to TRBJ1-4, with D hard to call. This CDR3 region has 13 residues. Germline CDR1 SGHRS, CDR2 YFSETQ. V was cut by 7 bases and J by 3 bases, with 10 bases left in between. In DNA form, the CDR3 reads TGCGCCAGCGCCCGGGATTCTAATGAAAAACTGTTTTTT. Translation gives CASARDSNEKLFF.

The chain uses TRBV19 and TRBJ2-4; D not certain. The CDR3 runs to 13 residues. Germline loops: CDR1 LNHDA, CDR2 SQIVND (reference sequence). Trimming removed 7 bases from V and 7 bases from J, with 14 bases in between. Here the CDR3 DNA reads TGTGCCAGTACCGAAAGTCTTTCCAACATTCAGTACTTC. Residues: CASTESLSNIQYF.

The chain joins TRBV20-1 to TRBJ2-7, with D hard to call. The V and J ends lost 3 bases and 7 bases respectively, with 7 bases between them. Germline CDR1 is DFQATT and CDR2 is SNEGSKA (reference sequence). The CDR3 is 10 amino acids. In DNA, the CDR3 is TGCAGTGCTAGCGCCTCTGAGCAGTACTTC. Its protein product is CSASASEQYF.

The V call is TRBV18, the J call TRBJ2-3, with D perhaps TRBD1 or TRBD2 (5 bases each). V lost 0 bases and J lost 4, with 8 bases in between. In germline, CDR1 is KGHSH, CDR2 LQKENI. CDR3 size: 14 residues. The CDR3 is CASSPPGRSDTQYF. CDR3 nucleotides: TGTGCCAGCTCACCACCGGGACGATCAGATACGCAGTATTTT.

V and J are TRBV14 and TRBJ1-6; no clear D gene. The CDR3 is 13 amino acids. V lost 4 bases to trimming and J lost 10 bases, with 11 bases between them. CDR1 is SGHDN, CDR2 FVKESK, per germline. The CDR3 DNA follows: TGTGCCAGCAGCCGGTTTTCGGGATCACCCCTCCACTTT. Amino acids: CASSRFSGSPLHF. Full variable domain (remainder filled in from reference TRBV14 and TRBJ1-6): EAGVTQFPSHSVIEKGQTVTLRCDPISGHDNLYWYRRVMGKEIKFLLHFVKESKQDESGMPNNRFLAERTGGTYSTLKVQPAELEDSGVYFCASSRFSGSPLHFGNGTRLTVT.

The gene calls are TRBV7-2 and TRBJ2-2; the D is unclear. V was pared by 5 bases and J by 3 bases, with 4 bases between. Germline V lookup: CDR1 SGHTA, CDR2 FQGNSA. The CDR3 loop spans 12 amino acids. CDR3 residues: CASSGYTGELFF. The CDR3, as DNA: TGTGCCAGCAGCGGATACACCGGGGAGCTGTTTTTT.